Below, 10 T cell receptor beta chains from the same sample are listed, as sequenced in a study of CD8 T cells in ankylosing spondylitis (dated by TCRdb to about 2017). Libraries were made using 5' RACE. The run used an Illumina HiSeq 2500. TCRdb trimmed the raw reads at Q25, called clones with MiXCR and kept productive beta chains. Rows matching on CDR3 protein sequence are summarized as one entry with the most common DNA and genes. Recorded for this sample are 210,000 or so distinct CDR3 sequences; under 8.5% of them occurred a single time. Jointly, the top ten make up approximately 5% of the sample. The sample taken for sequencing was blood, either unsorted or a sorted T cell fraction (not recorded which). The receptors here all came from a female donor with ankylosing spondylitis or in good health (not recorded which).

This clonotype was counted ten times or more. Here the CDR3 DNA reads TGTGCCAGCAGCTTGGCCATTGTAACAGATACGCAGTATTTT. Translating gives CASSLAIVTDTQYF. The gene calls are TRBV5-5 and TRBJ2-3; no firm D call. The V end was cut by 0 bases, the J end by 3 bases, with 8 bases between. The V gene's germline CDR1 is SGHKS and CDR2 YYEKEE (reference sequence). The CDR3 extends over 14 amino acids.

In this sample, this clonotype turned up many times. The CDR3 sequence is CSAGGVNGRAADTQYF. CDR3 nucleotide sequence: TGCAGTGCTGGAGGGGTGAACGGGAGGGCCGCCGATACGCAGTATTTT. The chain carries TRBV20-1 and TRBJ2-3; 8 bases match TRBD2. V was pared by 5 bases and J by 6 bases, with 16 bases of the junction left unmatched. The CDR3 runs to 16 residues. From germline, CDR1 is DFQATT and CDR2 SNEGSKA (reference sequence).

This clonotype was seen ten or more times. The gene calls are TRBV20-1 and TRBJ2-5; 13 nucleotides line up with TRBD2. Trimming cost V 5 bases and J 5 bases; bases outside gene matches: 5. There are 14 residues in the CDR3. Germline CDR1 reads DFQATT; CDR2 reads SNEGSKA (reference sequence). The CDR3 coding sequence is TGCAGTGCTGGACTAGCGGGAGATTCCGAGACCCAGTACTTC. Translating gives CSAGLAGDSETQYF.

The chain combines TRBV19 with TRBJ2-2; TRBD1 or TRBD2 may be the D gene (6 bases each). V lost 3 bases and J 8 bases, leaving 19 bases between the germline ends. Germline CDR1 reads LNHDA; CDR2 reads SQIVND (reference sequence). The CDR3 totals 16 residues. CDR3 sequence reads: CASSMGGRVLSGELFF. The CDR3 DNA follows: TGTGCCAGTAGTATGGGGGGCAGGGTCCTTTCGGGGGAGCTGTTTTTT.

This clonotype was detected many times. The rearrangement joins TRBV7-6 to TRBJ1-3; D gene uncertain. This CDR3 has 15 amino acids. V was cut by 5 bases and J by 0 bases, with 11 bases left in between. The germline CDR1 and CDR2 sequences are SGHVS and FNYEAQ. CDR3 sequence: CASSARASSGNTIYF. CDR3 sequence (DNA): TGTGCCAGCAGCGCCCGGGCGTCCTCTGGAAACACCATATATTTT.

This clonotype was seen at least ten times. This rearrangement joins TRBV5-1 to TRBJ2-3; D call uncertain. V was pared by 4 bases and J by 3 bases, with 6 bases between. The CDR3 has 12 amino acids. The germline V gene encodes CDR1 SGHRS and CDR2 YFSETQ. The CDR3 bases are TGCGCCAGCAGCCACGATACAGATACGCAGTATTTT. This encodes CASSHDTDTQYF.

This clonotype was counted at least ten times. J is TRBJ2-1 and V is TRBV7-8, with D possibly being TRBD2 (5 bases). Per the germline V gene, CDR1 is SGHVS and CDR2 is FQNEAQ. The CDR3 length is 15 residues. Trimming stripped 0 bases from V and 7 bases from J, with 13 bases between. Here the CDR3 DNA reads TGTGCCAGCAGCTTAGCGGGAGCCCTTTGGAATGAGCAGTTCTTC. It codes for CASSLAGALWNEQFF.

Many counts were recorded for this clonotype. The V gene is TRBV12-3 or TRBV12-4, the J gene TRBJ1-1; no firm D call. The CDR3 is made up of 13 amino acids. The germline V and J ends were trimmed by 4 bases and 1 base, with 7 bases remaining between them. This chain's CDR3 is CASSYGWNTEAFF. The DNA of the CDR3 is TGTGCCAGCAGTTACGGCTGGAACACTGAAGCTTTCTTT.

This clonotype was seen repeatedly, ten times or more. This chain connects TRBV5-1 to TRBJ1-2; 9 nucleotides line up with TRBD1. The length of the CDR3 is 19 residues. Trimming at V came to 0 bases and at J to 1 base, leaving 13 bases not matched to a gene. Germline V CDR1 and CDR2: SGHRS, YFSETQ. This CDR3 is CASSLARAGQGALNYGYTF. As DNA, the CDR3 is TGCGCCAGCAGCTTGGCCAGGGCGGGACAGGGCGCCCTTAACTATGGCTACACCTTC. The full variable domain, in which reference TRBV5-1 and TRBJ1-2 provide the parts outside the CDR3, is KAGVTQTPRYLIKTRGQQVTLSCSPISGHRSVSWYQQTPGQGLQFLFEYFSETQRNKGNFPGRFSGRQFSNSRSEMNVSTLELGDSALYLCASSLARAGQGALNYGYTFGSGTRLTVV.

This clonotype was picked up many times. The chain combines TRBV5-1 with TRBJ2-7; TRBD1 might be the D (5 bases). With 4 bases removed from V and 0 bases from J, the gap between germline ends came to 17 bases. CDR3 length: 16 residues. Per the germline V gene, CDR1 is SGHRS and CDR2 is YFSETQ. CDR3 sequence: CASSKGADGSSYEQYF. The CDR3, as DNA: TGCGCCAGCAGCAAAGGGGCGGACGGTAGCTCCTACGAGCAGTACTTC.